This paragraph covers one TCR beta chain sequence. This specimen comes from a study of T cells in Graves' hyperthyroidism and ophthalmopathy. TCR beta CDR3 region amplification was performed from RNA transcripts. Primed by the HTBI set, a first-round RT-PCR was run on the TCR CDR3. TCRdb re-analysed the multiplex PCR reads in MiXCR, keeping a single row per CDR3 protein. The table lists about 560,000 distinct CDR3 sequences, approximately 15% of them singletons. V was clipped by 3 bases and J by 7 bases; unmatched bases: 3. The CDR3 consists of 13 residues. CDR1 is SGHVS and CDR2 is FQNEAQ in the germline V gene.

The gene calls are TRBV7-8 and TRBJ2-7, with TRBD2 identical over 10 bases. Input material: blood. The clonotype originates from a woman aged 25-40 years with Graves' hyperthyroidism. The CDR3 is CASSFGLAVEQYF. The CDR3 region has the DNA TGTGCCAGCAGCTTCGGACTAGCGGTTGAGCAGTACTTC.